A single sample gave rise to the 10 T cell receptor beta chains below, sequenced in a study of blood T cell repertoires in COVID-19. Using immunoSEQ multiplex PCR, the repertoire was profiled, and TCRdb retains in-frame clones only, with some absent. Here the sample spans roughly 180,000 clones, roughly nine tenths being singletons. Sequenced: peripheral blood. The receptors originated from a man between 65 and 85 years old with active or convalescent COVID-19.

The rearrangement links TRBV27 to TRBJ1-3; D not resolved. Germline V lookup: CDR1 MNHEY, CDR2 SMNVEV (reference sequence). V dropped 4 bases and J dropped 2 bases, with 9 bases sitting between them. The CDR3 sequence is 14 residues long. CDR3 region: CASSSYSAGNTIYF. In nucleotides, the CDR3 is TGTGCCAGCAGTTCGTACTCGGCTGGAAACACCATATATTTT.

This chain joins TRBV18 and TRBJ2-2; D possibly corresponds to TRBD2 (6 bases). V was clipped by 3 bases and J by 6 bases, with 14 bases between them. The CDR3 runs 15 residues. Per the germline V gene, CDR1 is KGHSH and CDR2 is LQKENI. The CDR3, as DNA: TGTGCCAGCTCACCTAACCTCGGGGGTTCCGGGGAGCTGTTTTTT. Protein: CASSPNLGGSGELFF.

The rearrangement joins TRBV19 to TRBJ1-1; D is ambiguous. Germline values: CDR1 LNHDA, CDR2 SQIVND (reference sequence). The CDR3 has 13 amino acids. The V gene lost 7 bases and the J gene lost 1 base, with 10 bases spanning the gap. Here the CDR3 DNA reads TGTGCCAGTAAGATGGCCCCGAACACTGAAGCTTTCTTT. Translation gives CASKMAPNTEAFF. The full variable domain, completed using reference TRBV19 and TRBJ1-1, is DGGITQSPKYLFRKEGQNVTLSCEQNLNHDAMYWYRQDPGQGLRLIYYSQIVNDFQKGDIAEGYSVSREKKESFPLTVTSAQKNPTAFYLCASKMAPNTEAFFGQGTRLTVV.

This chain's CDR3 is CASSQTPGLSSGNTIYF. In DNA form, the CDR3 reads TGTGCCAGCTCACAAACTCCGGGACTGAGCTCTGGAAACACCATATATTTT. The chain recombines TRBV18 with TRBJ1-3, with a possible D match to TRBD1 (5 bases). V lost 4 bases to trimming and J lost 0 bases, with 16 bases between them. The germline gives CDR1 KGHSH, CDR2 LQKENI. The CDR3 contains 17 residues.

For the CDR3, the DNA is TGTGCCAGCAGCCCTACAAGCGGGGGGGCCTCAGGTACGCAGTATTTT. Translating gives CASSPTSGGASGTQYF. V is TRBV7-2 and J is TRBJ2-3, with 10 bases fitting TRBD2. Per the germline V gene, CDR1 is SGHTA and CDR2 is FQGNSA. V gave up 5 bases and J gave up 8 bases; unmatched junction bases: 13. The CDR3 is made up of 16 amino acids.

The chain combines TRBV11-3 with TRBJ2-7; TRBD1 aligns across 11 bases. Per the germline V gene, CDR1 is SGHNT and CDR2 is YENEEA. V was clipped by 5 bases and J by 4 bases; unmatched bases: 4. The CDR3 is made up of 14 amino acids. The CDR3 DNA reads TGTGCCAGCAGCCCCGGACAGGGGGCTTACGAGCAGTACTTC. This codes for CASSPGQGAYEQYF.

In this sample, this clone turned up a few times. The CDR3: CASSEGARDEQFF. For the CDR3, the DNA is TGCGCCAGCAGTGAAGGGGCGCGCGATGAGCAGTTCTTC. This sequence joins TRBV10-1 and TRBJ2-1; weak D call: TRBD1 (5 bases). The CDR3 has 13 residues. Germline V gives CDR1 WNHNN, CDR2 SYGVQD (reference sequence). V shed 3 bases and J shed 8 bases, with 11 bases lying between them.

This chain joins TRBV3-1 (or the pseudogene TRBV3-2) and TRBJ2-7; the D gene is possibly TRBD2 (6 bases). The germline V and J ends were trimmed by 2 bases and 6 bases, with 11 bases remaining between them. The CDR3 spans 13 residues. CDR1 and CDR2 from the germline V gene are LGHDT and YNNKEL (reference sequence). CDR3 loop: CASSQREEGEQYF. The CDR3 DNA reads TGTGCCAGCAGCCAACGAGAGGAGGGCGAGCAGTACTTC.

The rearrangement links TRBV24-1 to TRBJ2-1, with 11 positions matching TRBD2. This CDR3 is 19 amino acids long. Germline V lookup: CDR1 KGHDR, CDR2 SFDVKD. V lost 4 bases, J lost 4 bases, and 14 bases stayed unmatched. The CDR3 loop reads CATSESGTSGQGGYNEQFF. The CDR3 bases are TGTGCCACCAGTGAATCTGGGACTAGCGGCCAAGGGGGGTACAATGAGCAGTTCTTC.

The chain carries TRBV6-6 and TRBJ2-1, with D possibly matching TRBD1 (6 bases). The V end lost 5 bases, the J end lost 2 bases, and 10 bases lay between the germline ends. Per the germline V gene, CDR1 is MNHNY and CDR2 is SVGAGI (reference sequence). CDR3 size: 14 residues. The CDR3 here is CASSRTAAYNEQFF. CDR3 nucleotide sequence: TGTGCCAGCAGTAGGACAGCCGCCTACAATGAGCAGTTCTTC.